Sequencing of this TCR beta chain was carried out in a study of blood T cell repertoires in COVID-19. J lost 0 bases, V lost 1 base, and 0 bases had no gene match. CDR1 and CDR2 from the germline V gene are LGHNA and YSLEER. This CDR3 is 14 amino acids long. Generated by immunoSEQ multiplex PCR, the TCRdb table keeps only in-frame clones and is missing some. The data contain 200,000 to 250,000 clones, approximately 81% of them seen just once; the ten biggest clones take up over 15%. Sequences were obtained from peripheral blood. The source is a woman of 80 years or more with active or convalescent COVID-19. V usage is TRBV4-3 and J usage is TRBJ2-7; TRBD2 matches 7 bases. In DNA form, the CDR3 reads TGCGCCAGCAGCCAAGGGACTAGCTCCTACGAGCAGTACTTC. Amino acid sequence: CASSQGTSSYEQYF.